Shown below are 28 T cell receptor beta chains from a single sample sequenced in a study of blood T cell repertoires in COVID-19. Here immunoSEQ multiplex PCR was the method, and the copy in TCRdb shows in-frame clones only, minus some. The sample holds 200,000 to 300,000 clones, around 90% seen once. Sequencing was done on a sample of peripheral blood. These receptors all stem from a man in his thirties or forties with COVID-19, enrolled during active disease.

The rearrangement links TRBV19 to TRBJ2-5, with D possibly being TRBD2 (6 bases). V was trimmed by 3 bases and J by 7 bases, leaving 12 bases between them. CDR3 length: 13 amino acids. Germline-derived CDR1 and CDR2 are LNHDA and SQIVND (reference sequence). The CDR3 loop is CASSMGREVTQYF. The CDR3 DNA sequence: TGTGCCAGTAGTATGGGCAGGGAGGTGACCCAGTACTTC.

The rearrangement joins TRBV5-4 to TRBJ2-7; 7 bases map to TRBD2. This CDR3 is built from 17 residues. The germline gives CDR1 SGHNT, CDR2 YYREEE (reference sequence). V lost 3 bases to trimming and J lost 0 bases; unmatched junction nucleotides: 12. The CDR3 coding sequence is TGTGCCAGCAGCTCCACTGGGCGGGGGTTGAACTCCTACGAGCAGTACTTC. It encodes CASSSTGRGLNSYEQYF.

This rearrangement joins TRBV4-2 to TRBJ2-1; TRBD2 agrees at 10 bases. This CDR3 contains 16 residues. Looked up from germline, CDR1 is LGHNA and CDR2 is YNFKEQ. Trimming cost V 4 bases and J 3 bases; bases outside gene matches: 6. Here the CDR3 reads CASSRYPSGGYNEQFF. The CDR3 DNA is TGTGCCAGCAGCCGATACCCTAGCGGGGGCTACAATGAGCAGTTCTTC.

This chain uses TRBV7-9 with TRBJ2-3, with 7 bases fitting TRBD2. J lost 4 bases, V lost 7 bases, and 11 bases had no gene match. Germline CDR1 SEHNR, CDR2 FQNEAQ (reference sequence). The CDR3 length is 15 residues. This chain's CDR3 is CASTFTAGRADTQYF. CDR3 nucleotides: TGTGCCAGCACCTTCACAGCGGGGAGGGCAGATACGCAGTATTTT.

V and J are TRBV5-5 and TRBJ1-4, with D hard to call. Germline CDR1 SGHKS, CDR2 YYEKEE (reference sequence). The CDR3 totals 13 residues. V dropped 2 bases and J dropped 7 bases, with 9 bases sitting between them. CDR3 coding DNA: TGTGCCAGCAGCTTTGCGGGAATTGAAAAACTGTTTTTT. Residues: CASSFAGIEKLFF. Together with reference TRBV5-5 and TRBJ1-4, the CDR3 gives the full variable domain: DAGVTQSPTHLIKTRGQQVTLRCSPISGHKSVSWYQQVLGQGPQFIFQYYEKEERGRGNFPDRFSARQFPNYSSELNVNALLLGDSALYLCASSFAGIEKLFFGSGTQLSVL.

The CDR3 DNA follows: TGTGCCAGCAGCCAAGTAGACAGGAACACTGAAGCTTTCTTT. It specifies CASSQVDRNTEAFF. The chain is built from TRBV4-2 and TRBJ1-1, with D tentatively TRBD1 (5 bases). Per the germline V gene, CDR1 is LGHNA and CDR2 is YNFKEQ. V was trimmed by 1 base and J by 1 base, leaving 7 bases between them. This CDR3 comprises 14 residues.

J is TRBJ1-3 and V is TRBV9; maybe TRBD1 (6 bases). The CDR3 length is 16 residues. Germline assignment: CDR1 SGDLS and CDR2 YYNGEE. V dropped 4 bases and J dropped 0 bases, with 14 bases sitting between them. The CDR3, as DNA: TGTGCCAGCAGCATACAGGGAGAGGACTCTGGAAACACCATATATTTT. Its translation: CASSIQGEDSGNTIYF. The complete variable domain, with remaining parts taken from reference TRBV9 and TRBJ1-3, reads DSGVTQTPKHLITATGQRVTLRCSPRSGDLSVYWYQQSLDQGLQFLIQYYNGEERAKGNILERFSAQQFPDLHSELNLSSLELGDSALYFCASSIQGEDSGNTIYFGEGSWLTVV.

The chain couples TRBV7-9 to TRBJ1-1, with a tentative D call TRBD1 (5 bases). The CDR3 has 16 amino acids. The germline V and J ends were trimmed by 2 bases and 3 bases, with 16 bases remaining between them. Germline assignment: CDR1 SEHNR and CDR2 FQNEAQ (reference sequence). CDR3 in amino acids: CASSLWLGGPDTEAFF. The CDR3 nucleotides are TGTGCCAGCAGCTTATGGCTCGGGGGTCCGGACACTGAAGCTTTCTTT.

The chain recombines TRBV5-4 with TRBJ2-2; TRBD1 agrees at 9 bases. The CDR3 length is 14 residues. The J segment lost 8 bases and the V segment lost 3 bases, leaving 5 bases of the junction unmatched. The germline V gene has CDR1 SGHNT and CDR2 YYREEE (reference sequence). The CDR3 spells CASSSGTGRGELFF. The CDR3 nucleotides are TGTGCCAGCAGCTCAGGGACAGGGAGAGGGGAGCTGTTTTTT.

The J gene is TRBJ2-5, the V gene TRBV25-1; TRBD1 agrees at 9 bases. The junction had 6 bases not matched to a gene; V was cut back by 6 bases and J by 1 base. The germline V gene encodes CDR1 MGHDK and CDR2 SYGVNS. This CDR3 comprises 15 residues. CDR3 loop: CASRVTGGLQETQYF. CDR3 DNA: TGTGCCAGCAGAGTGACAGGGGGACTCCAAGAGACCCAGTACTTC.

The chain carries TRBV10-3 and TRBJ2-2, with no clear D. CDR3 length equals 13 residues. CDR1 ENHRY and CDR2 SYGVKD come from the germline V gene. Trimming removed 2 bases at V and 7 bases at J, with 8 bases between. The chain's CDR3 is CAISETAGGELFF. CDR3 nucleotide sequence: TGTGCCATCAGTGAGACAGCAGGCGGGGAGCTGTTTTTT.

The rearrangement links TRBV5-1 to TRBJ1-2; the D gene is possibly TRBD1 (5 bases). V was cut by 2 bases and J by 6 bases, with 11 bases left in between. Germline loops: CDR1 SGHRS, CDR2 YFSETQ. CDR3 size: 13 residues. Here the CDR3 reads CASSLVGEDGYTF. The CDR3 region has the DNA TGCGCCAGCAGCTTAGTGGGGGAGGATGGCTACACCTTC.

The V and J genes are TRBV11-2 and TRBJ2-1; 9 bases align to TRBD2. The CDR3 totals 15 residues. The V and J ends lost 5 bases and 6 bases, in that order; junction bases with no gene match: 8. Germline V gives CDR1 SGHAT, CDR2 FQNNGV. CDR3 in DNA: TGTGCCAGCAGCCTGGCGGGGGGGGCCCCCAATGAGCAGTTCTTC. Translated, it gives CASSLAGGAPNEQFF.

The V and J genes are TRBV21-1 and TRBJ1-5; TRBD1, as called in the table, went unchecked against the DNA. TRBV21-1 counts as a pseudogene. The CDR3 covers 15 residues. The CDR3 loop is CASSKFGKGGQPQHF. The CDR3 nucleotides are TGTGCCAGCAGCAAATTCGGGAAAGGGGGTCAGCCCCAGCATTTT.

The J gene is TRBJ2-3, the V gene TRBV14; D remains unclear. This CDR3 region has 11 residues. The ends were cut back, 3 bases at V and 4 bases at J, with 2 bases in the middle. CDR1 and CDR2 (germline): SGHDN, FVKESK. DNA for the CDR3: TGTGCCAGCAGCCACTCAGATACGCAGTATTTT. Encoded protein: CASSHSDTQYF.

The gene calls are TRBV7-3 and TRBJ2-3; 9 nucleotides match TRBD2. CDR1 and CDR2 from the germline V gene are SGHTA and FQGTGA. J was trimmed by 2 bases and V by 5 bases; bases with no gene match: 8. The CDR3 sequence is 16 residues long. The CDR3 DNA is TGTGCCAGCAGCCCACAAGCGGGGGGCAACACAGATACGCAGTATTTT. This gives the protein CASSPQAGGNTDTQYF.

This clone was seen only a few times. The rearrangement joins TRBV6-5 to TRBJ2-2, with D possibly TRBD1 on 5 matching bases. The CDR3 is 16 amino acids. Germline V gene sequence: CDR1 MNHEY, CDR2 SVGAGI. V lost 2 bases and J 0 bases, leaving 10 bases between the germline ends. The CDR3 is CASSYAQAANTGELFF. CDR3 sequence (DNA): TGTGCCAGCAGTTACGCACAGGCGGCGAACACCGGGGAGCTGTTTTTT.

The V and J genes are TRBV18 and TRBJ2-4, with a tentative D call TRBD2 (5 bases). Germline V gene lookup returns CDR1 KGHSH and CDR2 LQKENI. The CDR3 is 14 residues long. Trimming removed 3 bases from V and 9 bases from J, with 15 bases in between. In DNA form, the CDR3 reads TGTGCCAGCTCACCCGGGCCCAGCGGCGCCATTCAGTACTTC. Amino acids: CASSPGPSGAIQYF.

V usage is TRBV3-1 (or the pseudogene TRBV3-2) and J usage is TRBJ1-2; D perhaps matches TRBD1 (5 bases). V was cut by 0 bases and J by 3 bases, with 17 bases left in between. This CDR3 spans 17 amino acids. CDR1 and CDR2 from the germline V gene are LGHDT and YNNKEL (reference sequence). The CDR3 loop is CASSQDKARLGDYGYTF. The CDR3 coding sequence is TGTGCCAGCAGCCAAGATAAAGCGCGGTTAGGGGACTATGGCTACACCTTC.

CDR3 sequence: CASGSGRGISYSNQPQHF. In nucleotides, the CDR3 is TGTGCTAGTGGTTCCGGCCGGGGGATTAGCTATAGCAATCAGCCCCAGCATTTT. V and J are TRBV12-5 and TRBJ1-5; D might be TRBD1 (5 bases). The CDR3 totals 18 residues. V was clipped by 4 bases and J by 0 bases, with 19 bases between them. Germline loops: CDR1 LGHNT, CDR2 FRNRAP.

In this sample, this clone turned up once. This rearrangement joins TRBV2 to TRBJ2-5, with a tentative D call TRBD2 (6 bases). CDR1 and CDR2 from the germline V gene are SNHLY and FYNNEI. The ends were cut back, 7 bases at V and 1 base at J, with 13 bases in the middle. CDR3 length equals 14 residues. The CDR3 DNA reads TGTGCCAGCACAGCGGGCCCCTTCCAAGAGACCCAGTACTTC. It encodes CASTAGPFQETQYF.

This clone turned up a few times. The chain couples TRBV5-1 to TRBJ2-1; tentatively, D is TRBD1 (6 bases). The CDR3 runs 15 residues. Germline loops: CDR1 SGHRS, CDR2 YFSETQ. V was clipped by 0 bases and J by 7 bases, with 14 bases between them. The CDR3 region has the DNA TGCGCCAGCAGCTTGGACAGGGCCCCCGCAAATGAGCAGTTCTTC. Encoded protein: CASSLDRAPANEQFF.

The chain combines TRBV18 with TRBJ2-2, with 12 bases aligning to TRBD2. Germline V lookup: CDR1 KGHSH, CDR2 LQKENI. The V gene end was trimmed by 6 bases and the J gene end by 0 bases; junction bases not matched to a gene: 5. The CDR3 totals 17 residues. The CDR3 coding sequence is TGTGCCAGCTCTCTCACTAGCGGGGGGCCGAACACCGGGGAGCTGTTTTTT. Translated, it gives CASSLTSGGPNTGELFF.

This chain joins TRBV6-1 and TRBJ2-7; maybe TRBD2 (5 bases). Per germline, CDR1 MNHNS and CDR2 SASEGT. CDR3 length: 15 residues. V was cut by 1 base and J by 2 bases, with 12 bases left in between. The CDR3, as DNA: TGTGCCAGCAGTGAAGAGTCGGGGTGGGCCTACGAGCAGTACTTC. It is translated as CASSEESGWAYEQYF.

V usage is TRBV29-1 and J usage is TRBJ1-3, with D uncertain. Between the trimmed V and J ends, which lost 3 bases and 0 bases, there was a span of 6 bases. This CDR3 has 13 amino acids. In germline, CDR1 is SQVTM, CDR2 ANQGSEA. CDR3 loop: CSVESGSGNTIYF. As DNA, the CDR3 is TGCAGCGTTGAGAGCGGCTCTGGAAACACCATATATTTT. Based on the CDR3 plus reference TRBV29-1 and TRBJ1-3, the full variable domain is SAVISQKPSRDICQRGTSLTIQCQVDSQVTMMFWYRQQPGQSLTLIATANQGSEATYESGFVIDKFPISRPNLTFSTLTVSNMSPEDSSIYLCSVESGSGNTIYFGEGSWLTVV.

The V call is TRBV5-4, the J call TRBJ2-3; 7 bases map to TRBD1. J was trimmed by 0 bases and V by 2 bases; bases with no gene match: 6. The CDR3 covers 16 residues. Germline CDR1 and CDR2: SGHNT and YYREEE (reference sequence). The CDR3 spells CASSFGQASSTDTQYF. For the CDR3, the DNA is TGTGCCAGCAGCTTCGGACAGGCCTCTAGCACAGATACGCAGTATTTT.

This rearrangement joins TRBV7-3 to TRBJ1-2; possibly TRBD1 for D (6 bases). Germline V gives CDR1 SGHTA, CDR2 FQGTGA. Trimming removed 1 base at V and 6 bases at J, with 15 bases between. The CDR3 sequence is 15 residues long. The CDR3 sequence is CASSLSLGGMDGYTF. CDR3 DNA: TGTGCCAGCAGCTTAAGTCTAGGGGGAATGGATGGCTACACCTTC.

This clone came up once. This sequence joins TRBV10-3 and TRBJ1-2, with TRBD1 matching over 9 bases. The CDR3 has 15 amino acids. The trim removed 7 bases at V and 2 bases at J, leaving 8 bases unmatched. The germline CDR1 and CDR2 sequences are ENHRY and SYGVKD. The CDR3 sequence: CAINIGTGTNYGYTF. DNA for the CDR3: TGTGCCATCAATATAGGGACAGGGACAAACTATGGCTACACCTTC.